This is a list of T cell receptor beta chains from one sample in a study of CD8+ T cells in alopecia areata. Here immunoSEQ multiplex PCR was the method, and the copy in TCRdb shows in-frame clones only, minus some. The table lists under 250,000 clones, around 62% of them singletons, with less than 0.6% in the top ten. The sample was CD4+ T cells sorted from blood, taken at week 0. These receptor sequences come from a human donor with alopecia areata. CDR3s include the opening cysteine and the closing phenylalanine or tryptophan. A D gene is named only where the DNA matches it firmly. Some rows have no size entry. The others give once, few or many, or a class for an expanded clone.

d_call j_call v_call clone_size cdr3_aa cdr3_nt
TRBD1 TRBJ1-5 TRBV5-1 . CASSYTGDQPQHF TGCGCCAGCAGCTACACAGGGGATCAGCCCCAGCATTTT
TRBD1 TRBJ1-5 TRBV30 . CAWSRTGVYQPQHF TGTGCCTGGAGTAGGACAGGGGTTTATCAGCCCCAGCATTTT
. TRBJ1-2 TRBV25-1 . CASSPETGTGRHGYTF TGTGCCAGCAGTCCGGAGACCGGCACTGGTCGGCATGGCTACACCTTC
. TRBJ1-1 TRBV30 . CAWNGGITTEAFF TGTGCCTGGAATGGGGGAATTACTACTGAAGCTTTCTTT
. TRBJ1-4 TRBV2 . CASRRGLATNEKLFF TGTGCCAGCAGAAGGGGTCTAGCAACTAATGAAAAACTGTTTTTT
. TRBJ2-2 TRBV29-1 few CSVKGVGPGELFF TGCAGCGTTAAGGGGGTGGGCCCAGGGGAGCTGTTTTTT
TRBD1 TRBJ1-6 TRBV2 . CASSQDRGNSPLHF TGTGCCAGCAGTCAGGACAGGGGCAATTCACCCCTCCACTTT
. TRBJ2-5 TRBV5-1 . CASSPGSQETQYF TGCGCCAGCAGCCCGGGATCACAAGAGACCCAGTACTTC
. TRBJ1-5 TRBV6-1 . CASSESPGYHSNQPQHF TGTGCCAGCAGTGAATCCCCAGGATACCATAGCAATCAGCCCCAGCATTTT
. TRBJ2-7 TRBV30 . CAWSVRGHEQYF TGTGCCTGGAGTGTACGGGGTCACGAGCAGTACTTC
. TRBJ2-7 TRBV30 few CAWSHYRSYEQYF TGTGCCTGGAGTCACTATCGCTCCTACGAGCAGTACTTC
. TRBJ1-2 TRBV2 . CASRLGQTKNYGYTF TGTGCCAGCAGGTTAGGACAGACGAAGAACTATGGCTACACCTTC
. TRBJ2-6 TRBV2 few CASSEEGAGANVLTF TGTGCCAGCAGTGAAGAAGGGGCCGGGGCCAACGTCCTGACTTTC
. TRBJ1-5 TRBV4-1 . CASSRSRVANQPQHF TGCGCCAGCAGCCGGTCGAGAGTAGCCAACCAGCCCCAGCATTTT
. TRBJ1-1 TRBV29-1 few CSARGNTEAFF TGCAGTGCCCGGGGGAACACTGAAGCTTTCTTT
. TRBJ2-1 TRBV7-6 . CASSSGLYNEQFF TGTGCCAGCAGCTCTGGACTGTACAATGAGCAGTTCTTC
TRBD1 TRBJ1-4 TRBV27 . CASSSQPGQGLLKLFF TGTGCCAGCAGTTCGCAACCGGGACAGGGACTATTGAAACTGTTTTTT
TRBD1 TRBJ1-1 TRBV15 . CATSRGTGGKAEAFF TGTGCCACCAGCAGAGGGACAGGGGGCAAGGCTGAAGCTTTCTTT
TRBD2 TRBJ2-1 TRBV5-6 . CASSSLGGRYNEQFF TGTGCCAGCAGCTCCCTAGGCGGGAGGTACAATGAGCAGTTCTTC
. TRBJ2-3 TRBV5-4 few CASSLKQDTQYF TGTGCCAGCAGCTTGAAGCAGGATACGCAGTATTTT
TRBD2 TRBJ2-7 TRBV9 once CASSVAGDYPYEQYF TGTGCCAGCAGCGTAGCTGGGGACTATCCCTACGAGCAGTACTTC
TRBD2 TRBJ2-5 TRBV7-9 few CASSLTTSGDFNF TGTGCCAGCAGCTTAACGACTAGCGGGGACTTTAACTTC
. TRBJ2-7 TRBV20-1 once CSASNRGEQYF TGCAGTGCTAGTAACCGCGGCGAGCAGTACTTC
. TRBJ2-7 TRBV28 . CASSLGYGYEQYF TGTGCCAGCAGTTTAGGGTACGGCTACGAGCAGTACTTC
TRBD2 TRBJ2-7 TRBV29-1 few CSASGGGYEQYF TGCAGCGCCAGTGGGGGGGGCTACGAGCAGTACTTC
. TRBJ2-3 TRBV2 . CASSDRLVEADTQYF TGTGCCAGCAGTGATAGACTAGTGGAGGCAGATACGCAGTATTTT
. TRBJ2-1 TRBV10-3 . CAISETVGIFQFF TGTGCCATCAGTGAGACGGTTGGTATCTTCCAGTTCTTC
TRBD2 TRBJ2-7 TRBV5-1 . CASSVSGGSSYEQYF TGCGCCAGCAGCGTGAGCGGGGGGTCCTCCTACGAGCAGTACTTC
. TRBJ2-7 TRBV9 . CASSPRSDEMLYEQYF TGTGCCAGCAGCCCGCGTTCGGACGAAATGCTCTACGAGCAGTACTTC